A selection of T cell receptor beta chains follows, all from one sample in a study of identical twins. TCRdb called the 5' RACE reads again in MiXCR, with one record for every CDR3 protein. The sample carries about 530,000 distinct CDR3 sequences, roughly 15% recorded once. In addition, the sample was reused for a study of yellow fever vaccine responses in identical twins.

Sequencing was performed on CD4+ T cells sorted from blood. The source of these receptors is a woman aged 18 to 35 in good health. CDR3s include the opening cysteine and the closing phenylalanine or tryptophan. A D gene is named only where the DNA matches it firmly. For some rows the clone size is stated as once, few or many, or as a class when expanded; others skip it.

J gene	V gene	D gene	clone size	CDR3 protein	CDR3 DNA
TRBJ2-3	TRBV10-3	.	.	CAISEAPSARTDTQYF	TGTGCCATCAGTGAGGCTCCTAGCGCCCGCACAGATACGCAGTATTTT
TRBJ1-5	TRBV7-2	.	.	CAIARPQHF	TGTGCCATCGCACGGCCCCAGCATTTT
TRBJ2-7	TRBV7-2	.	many	CASSSQPGNEQYF	TGTGCCAGCAGCTCCCAACCGGGGAACGAGCAGTACTTC
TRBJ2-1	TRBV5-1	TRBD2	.	CASSKDLAGDWDEQFF	TGCGCCAGCAGCAAAGATCTAGCGGGAGACTGGGATGAGCAGTTCTTC
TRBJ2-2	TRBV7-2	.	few	CASSLVSGRGGELFF	TGTGCCAGCAGCTTAGTTTCAGGGCGGGGCGGGGAGCTGTTTTTT
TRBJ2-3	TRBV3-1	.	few	CASSQGPGKDTQYF	TGTGCCAGCAGCCAAGGTCCCGGGAAAGATACGCAGTATTTT
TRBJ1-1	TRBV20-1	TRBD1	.	CSATPPTGPNTEAFF	TGCAGTGCTACCCCCCCGACAGGGCCGAACACTGAAGCTTTCTTT
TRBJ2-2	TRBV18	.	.	CASSPTRAGANTGELFF	TGTGCCAGCTCACCTACCAGGGCAGGGGCGAACACCGGGGAGCTGTTTTTT
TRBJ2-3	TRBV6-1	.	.	CASRGSTLTDTQYF	TGTGCCAGCAGAGGTAGCACGTTAACAGATACGCAGTATTTT
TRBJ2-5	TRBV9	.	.	CASSDGTYQETQYF	TGTGCCAGCAGCGACGGGACTTATCAAGAGACCCAGTACTTC
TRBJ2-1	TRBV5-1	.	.	CASSLRGVGEQFF	TGCGCCAGCAGCCTGAGGGGCGTCGGTGAGCAGTTCTTC
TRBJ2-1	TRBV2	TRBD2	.	CASIRLAAYNEQFF	TGTGCCAGCATCCGGCTAGCGGCCTACAATGAGCAGTTCTTC
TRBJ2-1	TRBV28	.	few	CASSFQGRVRVAGNNEQFF	TGTGCCAGCAGTTTTCAGGGGCGGGTTCGGGTTGCGGGAAACAATGAGCAGTTCTTC
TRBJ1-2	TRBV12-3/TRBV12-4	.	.	CASSPRTPHGYTF	TGTGCCAGCAGCCCACGGACACCTCATGGCTACACCTTC
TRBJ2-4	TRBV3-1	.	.	CASSQGGGLGGVNIQYF	TGTGCCAGCAGCCAAGGAGGGGGTTTAGGGGGGGTCAACATTCAGTACTTC
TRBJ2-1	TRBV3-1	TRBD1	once	CASSHHGTGEGSYNEQFF	TGTGCCAGCAGCCATCACGGGACAGGGGAAGGATCCTACAATGAGCAGTTCTTC
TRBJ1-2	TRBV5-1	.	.	CASSSKGGNSYYTF	TGCGCCAGCAGCTCGAAGGGAGGAAACAGTTACTACACCTTC
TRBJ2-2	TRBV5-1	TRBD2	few	CASSRNPGLAGLNTGELFF	TGCGCCAGCAGCCGCAACCCGGGACTAGCGGGGCTGAACACCGGGGAGCTGTTTTTT
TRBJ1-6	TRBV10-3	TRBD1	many	CAISEADRSFSPLHF	TGTGCCATCAGTGAGGCGGACAGGAGTTTTTCACCCCTCCACTTT
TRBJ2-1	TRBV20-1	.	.	CSAGGGAYNEQFF	TGCAGTGCTGGTGGTGGGGCCTACAATGAGCAGTTCTTC
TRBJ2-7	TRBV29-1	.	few	CSVDIPWGQGDEQYF	TGCAGCGTTGATATTCCCTGGGGCCAGGGAGACGAGCAGTACTTC
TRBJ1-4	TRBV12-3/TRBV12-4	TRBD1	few	CASSPSDRVANEKLFF	TGTGCCAGCAGCCCCAGCGACAGGGTCGCGAATGAAAAACTGTTTTTT
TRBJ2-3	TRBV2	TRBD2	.	CASNLLAGADTQYF	TGTGCCAGCAACCTCCTAGCGGGGGCAGATACGCAGTATTTT
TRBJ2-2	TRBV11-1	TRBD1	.	CASSTPTMGQAMYRNTGELFF	TGTGCCAGCAGCACACCAACCATGGGACAGGCGATGTATAGGAACACCGGGGAGCTGTTTTTT
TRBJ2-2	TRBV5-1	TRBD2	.	CASSLPPFSGLASGGSSNTGELFF	TGCGCCAGCAGCTTGCCACCCTTCTCGGGGTTGGCTAGCGGGGGGTCCTCGAACACCGGGGAGCTGTTTTTT
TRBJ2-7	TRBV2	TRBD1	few	CASSRPGQGVNEQYF	TGTGCCAGCAGTCGACCGGGACAGGGTGTCAACGAGCAGTACTTC
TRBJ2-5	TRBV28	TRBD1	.	CASSLPGTGGFFQETQYF	TGTGCCAGCAGTTTACCCGGGACAGGGGGCTTTTTCCAAGAGACCCAGTACTTC
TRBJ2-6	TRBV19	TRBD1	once	CASSSGTGSSGANVLTF	TGTGCCAGTAGTTCCGGGACAGGGAGCTCTGGGGCCAACGTCCTGACTTTC
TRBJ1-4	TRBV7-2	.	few	CASKSEKLFF	TGTGCCAGCAAATCAGAAAAACTGTTTTTT
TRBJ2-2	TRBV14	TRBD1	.	CASSPMDRGQNGELFF	TGTGCCAGCAGCCCGATGGACAGGGGGCAAAACGGGGAGCTGTTTTTT
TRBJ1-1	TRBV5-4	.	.	CASSLAGPSGTEAFF	TGTGCCAGCAGCTTGGCAGGCCCTTCGGGTACTGAAGCTTTCTTT
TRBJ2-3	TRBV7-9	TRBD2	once	CASSDRGERDTQYF	TGTGCCAGCAGCGACCGGGGGGAGAGAGATACGCAGTATTTT
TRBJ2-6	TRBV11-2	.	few	CASSLGTPKVLTF	TGTGCCAGCAGCTTAGGGACTCCCAAAGTCCTGACTTTC
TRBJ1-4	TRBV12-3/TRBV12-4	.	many	CASSLDRGRLFF	TGTGCCAGCAGTTTAGACCGGGGAAGACTGTTTTTT
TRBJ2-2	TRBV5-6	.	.	CASSLRRKANTGELFF	TGTGCCAGCAGCTTGCGGCGAAAGGCGAACACCGGGGAGCTGTTTTTT
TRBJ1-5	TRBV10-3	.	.	CAISRTGGGNQPQHF	TGTGCCATCAGTCGAACAGGAGGGGGCAATCAGCCCCAGCATTTT
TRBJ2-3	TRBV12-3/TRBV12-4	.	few	CASTKGGGVTDTQYF	TGTGCCAGCACCAAAGGGGGAGGGGTGACAGATACGCAGTATTTT
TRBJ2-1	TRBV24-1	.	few	CATSGPESRKFF	TGTGCCACCAGTGGGCCAGAGAGTCGTAAGTTCTTC
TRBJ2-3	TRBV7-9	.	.	CASSRLFPDTDTQYF	TGTGCCAGCAGCCGCCTTTTTCCAGACACAGATACGCAGTATTTT
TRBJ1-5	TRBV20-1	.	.	CSARGFSNQPQHF	TGCAGTGCTAGAGGGTTTAGCAATCAGCCCCAGCATTTT
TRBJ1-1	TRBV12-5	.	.	CASGTLGTEAFF	TGTGCTAGTGGTACGTTGGGCACTGAAGCTTTCTTT
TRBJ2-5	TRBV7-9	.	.	CASSLVGGTQETQYF	TGTGCCAGCAGCTTAGTTGGGGGGACCCAAGAGACCCAGTACTTC
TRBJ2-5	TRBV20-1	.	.	CSASGDQETQYF	TGCAGTGCTAGCGGGGACCAAGAGACCCAGTACTTC
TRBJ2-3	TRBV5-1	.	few	CASSLAWVRDTQYF	TGCGCCAGCAGCTTGGCCTGGGTTAGAGATACGCAGTATTTT
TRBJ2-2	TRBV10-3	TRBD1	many	CAIKGQEGLNTGELFF	TGTGCCATCAAGGGACAGGAGGGGTTGAACACCGGGGAGCTGTTTTTT
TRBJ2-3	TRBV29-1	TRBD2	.	CSFRTSGRAGTDTQYF	TGCAGCTTTCGGACTAGCGGGAGGGCCGGCACAGATACGCAGTATTTT
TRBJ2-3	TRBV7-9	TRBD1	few	CASSRLTGGSTDTQYF	TGTGCCAGCAGCAGACTGACAGGGGGCAGCACAGATACGCAGTATTTT
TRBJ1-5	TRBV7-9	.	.	CASSLETAPMHF	TGTGCCAGCAGCTTAGAAACAGCCCCCATGCATTTT
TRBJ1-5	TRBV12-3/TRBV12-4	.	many	CASSFLDNQPQHF	TGTGCCAGCAGTTTTTTGGATAATCAGCCCCAGCATTTT
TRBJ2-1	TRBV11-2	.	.	CASSFPLIPGVGPTRDEQFF	TGTGCCAGCAGCTTCCCCCTAATACCAGGTGTCGGACCTACTCGGGATGAGCAGTTCTTC